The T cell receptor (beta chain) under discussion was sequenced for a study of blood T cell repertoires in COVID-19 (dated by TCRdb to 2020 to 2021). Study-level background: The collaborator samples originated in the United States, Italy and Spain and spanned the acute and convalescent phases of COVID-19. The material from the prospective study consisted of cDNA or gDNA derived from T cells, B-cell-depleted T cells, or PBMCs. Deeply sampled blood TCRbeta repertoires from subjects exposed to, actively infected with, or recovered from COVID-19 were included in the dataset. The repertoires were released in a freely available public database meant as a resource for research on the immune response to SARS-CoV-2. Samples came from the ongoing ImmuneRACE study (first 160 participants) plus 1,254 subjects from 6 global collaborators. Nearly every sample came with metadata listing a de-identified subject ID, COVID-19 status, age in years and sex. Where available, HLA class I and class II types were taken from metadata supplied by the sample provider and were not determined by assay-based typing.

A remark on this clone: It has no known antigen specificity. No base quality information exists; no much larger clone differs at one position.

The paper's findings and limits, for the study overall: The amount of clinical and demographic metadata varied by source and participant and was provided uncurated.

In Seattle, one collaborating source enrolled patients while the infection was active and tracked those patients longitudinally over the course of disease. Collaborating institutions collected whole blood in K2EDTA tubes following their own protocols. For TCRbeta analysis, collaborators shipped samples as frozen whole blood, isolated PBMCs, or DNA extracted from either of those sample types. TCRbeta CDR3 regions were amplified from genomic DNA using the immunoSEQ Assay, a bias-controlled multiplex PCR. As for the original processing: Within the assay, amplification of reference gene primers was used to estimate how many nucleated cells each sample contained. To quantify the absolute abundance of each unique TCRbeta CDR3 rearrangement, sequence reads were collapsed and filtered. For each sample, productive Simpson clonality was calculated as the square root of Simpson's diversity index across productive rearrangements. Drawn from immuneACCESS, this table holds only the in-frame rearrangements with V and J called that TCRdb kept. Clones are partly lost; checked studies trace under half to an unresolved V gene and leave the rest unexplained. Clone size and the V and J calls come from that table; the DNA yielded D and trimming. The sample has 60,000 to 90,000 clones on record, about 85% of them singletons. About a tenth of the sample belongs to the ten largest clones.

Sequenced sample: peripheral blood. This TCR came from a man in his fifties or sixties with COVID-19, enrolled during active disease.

At the DNA level, the sequence is TGTGCCAGCAGGAGCGGGACAGGAGAGACCCAGTACTTC. This gives the protein CASRSGTGETQYF. The V gene is TRBV2 and the J gene is TRBJ2-5, with TRBD1 perhaps the D gene, on 8 matching bases. Trimming at the junction amounts to 6 bases on V and 4 bases on J, and the germline ends lie 12 bases apart. CDR1 is given as SNHLY and CDR2 as FYNNEI, both from the germline V gene. From the cysteine through the phenylalanine, the CDR3 covers 13 amino acids. The DNA shown is the 39-base CDR3, in frame from base 1.